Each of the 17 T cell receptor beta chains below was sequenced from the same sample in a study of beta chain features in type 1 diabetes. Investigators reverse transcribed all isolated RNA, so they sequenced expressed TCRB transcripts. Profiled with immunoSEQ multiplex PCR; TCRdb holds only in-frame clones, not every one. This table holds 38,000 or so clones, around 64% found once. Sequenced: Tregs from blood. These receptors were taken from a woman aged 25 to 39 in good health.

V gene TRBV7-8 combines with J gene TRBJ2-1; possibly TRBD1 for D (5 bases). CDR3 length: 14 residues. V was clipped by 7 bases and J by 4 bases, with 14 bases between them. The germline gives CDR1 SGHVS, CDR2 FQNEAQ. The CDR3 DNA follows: TGTGCCAGCAACCCAAGGACATTTTACAATGAGCAGTTCTTC. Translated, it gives CASNPRTFYNEQFF.

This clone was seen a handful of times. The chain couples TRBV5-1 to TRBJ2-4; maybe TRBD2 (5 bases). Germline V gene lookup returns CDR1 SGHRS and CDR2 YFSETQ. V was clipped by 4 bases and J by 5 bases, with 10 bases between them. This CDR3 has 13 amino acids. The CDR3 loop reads CASSANGENIQYF. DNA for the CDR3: TGCGCCAGCAGCGCGAACGGGGAAAACATTCAGTACTTC.

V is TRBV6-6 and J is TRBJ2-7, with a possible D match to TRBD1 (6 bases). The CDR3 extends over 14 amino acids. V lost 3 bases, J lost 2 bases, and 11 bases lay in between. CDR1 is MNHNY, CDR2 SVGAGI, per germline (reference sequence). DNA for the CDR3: TGTGCCAGCAGTTATAGTCAGGGGCCCTACGAGCAGTACTTC. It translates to CASSYSQGPYEQYF.

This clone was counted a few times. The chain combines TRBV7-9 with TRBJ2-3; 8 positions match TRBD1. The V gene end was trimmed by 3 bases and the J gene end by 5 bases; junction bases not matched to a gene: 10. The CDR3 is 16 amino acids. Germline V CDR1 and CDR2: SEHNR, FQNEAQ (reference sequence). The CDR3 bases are TGTGCCAGCAGCTTCAGGGGACAGGCCCGTGGAGATACGCAGTATTTT. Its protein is CASSFRGQARGDTQYF. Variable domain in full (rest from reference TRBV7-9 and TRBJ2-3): DTGVSQNPRHKITKRGQNVTFRCDPISEHNRLYWYRQTLGQGPEFLTYFQNEAQLEKSRLLSDRFSAERPKGSFSTLEIQRTEQGDSAMYLCASSFRGQARGDTQYFGPGTRLTVL.

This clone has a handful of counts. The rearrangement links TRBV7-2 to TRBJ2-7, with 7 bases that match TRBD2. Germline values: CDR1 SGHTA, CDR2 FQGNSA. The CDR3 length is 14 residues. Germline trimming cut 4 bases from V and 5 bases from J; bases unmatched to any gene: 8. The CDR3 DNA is TGTGCCAGCAGCTCGCGGGAGCCCGGGGACGAGCAGTACTTC. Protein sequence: CASSSREPGDEQYF. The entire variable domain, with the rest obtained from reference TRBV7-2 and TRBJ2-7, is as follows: GAGVSQSPSNKVTEKGKDVELRCDPISGHTALYWYRQSLGQGLEFLIYFQGNSAPDKSGLPSDRFSAERTGGSVSTLTIQRTQQEDSAVYLCASSSREPGDEQYFGPGTRLTVT.

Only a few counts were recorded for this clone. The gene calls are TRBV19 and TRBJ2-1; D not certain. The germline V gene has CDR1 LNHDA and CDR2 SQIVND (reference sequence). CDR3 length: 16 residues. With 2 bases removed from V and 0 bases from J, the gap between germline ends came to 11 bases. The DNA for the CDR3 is TGTGCCAGTAGTATATATCCCTTTAGCTCCTACAATGAGCAGTTCTTC. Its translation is CASSIYPFSSYNEQFF.

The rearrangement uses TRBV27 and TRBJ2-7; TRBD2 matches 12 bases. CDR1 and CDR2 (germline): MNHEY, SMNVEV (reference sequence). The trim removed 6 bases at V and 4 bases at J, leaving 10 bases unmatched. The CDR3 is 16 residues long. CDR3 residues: CASRALGLAGGYEQYF. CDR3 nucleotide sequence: TGTGCCAGCAGAGCACTCGGGCTAGCGGGAGGGTACGAGCAGTACTTC.

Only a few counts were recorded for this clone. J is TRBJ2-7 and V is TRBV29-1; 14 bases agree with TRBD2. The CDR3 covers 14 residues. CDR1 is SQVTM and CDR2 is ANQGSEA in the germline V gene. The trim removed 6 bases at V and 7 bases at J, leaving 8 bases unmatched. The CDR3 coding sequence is TGCAGCGTGGCGGGACTAGCGGGAGTGGGAGAGCAGTACTTC. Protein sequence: CSVAGLAGVGEQYF.

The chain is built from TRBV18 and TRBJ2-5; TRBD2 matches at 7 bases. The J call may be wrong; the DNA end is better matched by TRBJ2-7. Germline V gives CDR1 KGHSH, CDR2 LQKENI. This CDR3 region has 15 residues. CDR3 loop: CASSPAAGTDYEQYF. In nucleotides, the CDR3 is TGTGCCAGCTCACCGGCAGCGGGGACGGACTACGAGCAGTACTTC.

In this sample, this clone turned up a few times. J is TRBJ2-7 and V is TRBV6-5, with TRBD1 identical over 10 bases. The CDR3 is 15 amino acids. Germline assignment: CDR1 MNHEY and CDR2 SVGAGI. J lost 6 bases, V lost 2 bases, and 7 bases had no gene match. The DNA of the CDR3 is TGTGCCAGCAGTTACGGTAGAGGACAGGGGGGCGAGCAGTACTTC. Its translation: CASSYGRGQGGEQYF.

This chain's CDR3 is CASSGMEGNYGYTF. DNA of the CDR3: TGTGCCAGCAGTGGGATGGAGGGTAACTATGGCTACACCTTC. The V call is TRBV6-1, the J call TRBJ1-2, with D unclear. Germline assignment: CDR1 MNHNS and CDR2 SASEGT. The CDR3 loop spans 14 amino acids. Trimming removed 4 bases from V and 1 base from J, with 10 bases in between.

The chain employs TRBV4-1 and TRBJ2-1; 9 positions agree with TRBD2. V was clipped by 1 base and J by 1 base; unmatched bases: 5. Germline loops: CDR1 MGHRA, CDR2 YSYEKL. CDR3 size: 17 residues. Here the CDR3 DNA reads TGCGCCAGCAGCCAAGTTGGCAGCGGGAGGTCCTACAATGAGCAGTTCTTC. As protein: CASSQVGSGRSYNEQFF.

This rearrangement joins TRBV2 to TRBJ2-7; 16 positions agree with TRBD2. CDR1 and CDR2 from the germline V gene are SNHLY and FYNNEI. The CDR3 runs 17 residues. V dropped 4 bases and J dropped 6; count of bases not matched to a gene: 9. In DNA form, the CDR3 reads TGTGCCAGCAGTGTAGGGACTAGCGGGAGGGCCTCCCCCGAGCAGTACTTC. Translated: CASSVGTSGRASPEQYF.

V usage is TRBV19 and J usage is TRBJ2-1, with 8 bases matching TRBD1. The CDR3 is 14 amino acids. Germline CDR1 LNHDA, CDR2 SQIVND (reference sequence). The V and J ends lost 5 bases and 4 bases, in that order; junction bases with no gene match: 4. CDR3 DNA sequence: TGTGCCAGTAGTCGGACAGGGATATACAATGAGCAGTTCTTC. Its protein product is CASSRTGIYNEQFF.

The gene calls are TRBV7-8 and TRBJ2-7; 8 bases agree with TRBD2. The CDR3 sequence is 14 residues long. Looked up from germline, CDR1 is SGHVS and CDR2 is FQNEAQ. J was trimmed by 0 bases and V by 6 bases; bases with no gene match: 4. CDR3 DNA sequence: TGTGCCAGCAGACCGGGACTAGGCTCCTACGAGCAGTACTTC. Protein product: CASRPGLGSYEQYF.

The CDR3 sequence is CASRRAENYNEQFF. CDR3 coding DNA: TGTGCCAGCAGACGAGCGGAGAACTACAATGAGCAGTTCTTC. The chain combines TRBV7-9 with TRBJ2-1; a weak D match, TRBD2 (5 bases). V gave up 6 bases and J gave up 3 bases, with 12 bases separating them. The CDR3 runs to 14 residues. Germline CDR1 is SEHNR and CDR2 is FQNEAQ (reference sequence).

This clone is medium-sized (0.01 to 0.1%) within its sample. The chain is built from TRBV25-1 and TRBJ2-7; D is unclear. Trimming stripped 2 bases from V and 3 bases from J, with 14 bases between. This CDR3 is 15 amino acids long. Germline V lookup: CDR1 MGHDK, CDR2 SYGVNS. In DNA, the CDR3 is TGTGCCAGCAGTGAAGGTTGGAGATCCTACTACGAGCAGTACTTC. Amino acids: CASSEGWRSYYEQYF.